Shown below are 13 T cell receptor beta chains from a single sample sequenced in a study of T-cell memory formation after mild COVID-19. TCRdb re-called the 5' RACE reads through MiXCR, storing one row per CDR3 protein. The table records a few hundred thousand distinct CDR3 sequences, 15% to 20% of them present only once. The sequenced sample consisted of PBMCs or a T cell subset sorted from them (not recorded which). Source of these receptors: a man between 18 and 29 years old who had mild COVID-19 (a few samples of this study predate the infection). Cell type and time point are not known.

CDR3 in amino acids: CATSRDLRGRSNQPQHF. The CDR3, as DNA: TGTGCCACCAGCAGAGATCTCAGGGGTAGGAGTAATCAGCCCCAGCATTTT. The genes are TRBV15 and TRBJ1-5; D may be TRBD1 (6 bases). V was trimmed by 0 bases and J by 4 bases, leaving 16 bases between them. CDR1 is LNHNV and CDR2 is YYDKDF in the germline V gene (reference sequence). The CDR3 has 17 residues.

At least ten counts were recorded for this clonotype. The rearrangement links TRBV5-1 to TRBJ2-5; 7 bases match TRBD1. CDR1 and CDR2 (germline): SGHRS, YFSETQ. J was trimmed by 1 base and V by 3 bases; bases with no gene match: 3. The CDR3 has 14 residues. The CDR3 is CASSWDSSQETQYF. The CDR3, as DNA: TGCGCCAGCAGCTGGGACAGCTCCCAAGAGACCCAGTACTTC. The whole variable domain, filled in from reference TRBV5-1 and TRBJ2-5, reads KAGVTQTPRYLIKTRGQQVTLSCSPISGHRSVSWYQQTPGQGLQFLFEYFSETQRNKGNFPGRFSGRQFSNSRSEMNVSTLELGDSALYLCASSWDSSQETQYFGPGTRLLVL.

The rearrangement uses TRBV7-9 and TRBJ2-5; TRBD2 matches at 15 bases. The ends lost 5 bases at V and 5 bases at J; junction bases unmatched: 12. The CDR3 spans 18 residues. Germline CDR1 is SEHNR and CDR2 is FQNEAQ (reference sequence). The CDR3 DNA is TGTGCCAGCAGCCCAGGGACTAGCGGGGGGCCATTGGGGGAGACCCAGTACTTC. Amino acid sequence: CASSPGTSGGPLGETQYF.

This clonotype was detected only a few times. The rearrangement uses TRBV5-1 and TRBJ1-1; D possibly corresponds to TRBD1 (6 bases). Trimming took 0 bases from V and 7 from J, leaving 19 bases between them. CDR3 length: 16 residues. Germline lookup yields CDR1 SGHRS and CDR2 YFSETQ. The CDR3 here is CASSLAPLTGSVEAFF. The CDR3 DNA reads as TGCGCCAGCAGCTTGGCACCCCTAACAGGGAGTGTTGAAGCTTTCTTT.

V and J are TRBV7-9 and TRBJ1-1, with 9 bases lining up with TRBD1. Germline CDR1 SEHNR, CDR2 FQNEAQ (reference sequence). Germline trimming cut 5 bases from V and 5 bases from J; bases unmatched to any gene: 6. The CDR3 sequence is 14 residues long. The DNA for the CDR3 is TGTGCCAGCAGCCCGGGGACAGGGAAGACTGAAGCTTTCTTT. Residues: CASSPGTGKTEAFF. Filled out from reference TRBV7-9 and TRBJ1-1, the complete variable domain reads DTGVSQNPRHKITKRGQNVTFRCDPISEHNRLYWYRQTLGQGPEFLTYFQNEAQLEKSRLLSDRFSAERPKGSFSTLEIQRTEQGDSAMYLCASSPGTGKTEAFFGQGTRLTVV.

The V gene is TRBV7-9, the J gene TRBJ1-2; no firm D call. Germline CDR1 SEHNR, CDR2 FQNEAQ (reference sequence). V was clipped by 0 bases and J by 8 bases, with 13 bases between them. The CDR3 is made up of 14 amino acids. The DNA for the CDR3 is TGTGCCAGCAGCTTAGCGAACAGCCCCGGGGGCTACACCTTC. It specifies CASSLANSPGGYTF.

The chain combines TRBV4-1 with TRBJ2-5, with TRBD2 matching 8 bases. Germline CDR1 is MGHRA and CDR2 is YSYEKL. The trim removed 4 bases at V and 5 bases at J, leaving 3 bases unmatched. The CDR3 spans 13 residues. DNA for the CDR3: TGCGCCAGCAGCCTGTCTAGCGGGGAGACCCAGTACTTC. It codes for CASSLSSGETQYF.

The V and J genes are TRBV6-2 or TRBV6-3 and TRBJ1-2; TRBD1 might be the D (6 bases). Germline loops: CDR1 MNHEY, CDR2 SVGEGT. With 7 bases removed from V and 0 bases from J, the gap between germline ends came to 9 bases. This CDR3 has 13 residues. In nucleotides, the CDR3 is TGTGCCAGCAAGGACAGAGCTAACTATGGCTACACCTTC. Protein: CASKDRANYGYTF.

This clonotype was detected only a few times. The chain couples TRBV25-1 to TRBJ2-3, with D unresolved. This CDR3 has 14 amino acids. Germline-derived CDR1 and CDR2 are MGHDK and SYGVNS. V gave up 2 bases and J gave up 2 bases, with 8 bases separating them. DNA of the CDR3: TGTGCCAGCAGTGAAGTCACCACCACAGATACGCAGTATTTT. Its protein is CASSEVTTTDTQYF.

This clonotype turned up a few times. The chain carries TRBV7-9 and TRBJ2-7; 9 nucleotides match TRBD1. The J segment lost 1 base and the V segment lost 6 bases, leaving 7 bases of the junction unmatched. The CDR3 spans 15 residues. The germline V gene encodes CDR1 SEHNR and CDR2 FQNEAQ (reference sequence). The CDR3 DNA is TGTGCCAGCAGTTTGGGACAGGGCTCTTCCTACGAGCAGTACTTC. It yields the protein CASSLGQGSSYEQYF. Full variable domain (missing parts from reference TRBV7-9 and TRBJ2-7): DTGVSQNPRHKITKRGQNVTFRCDPISEHNRLYWYRQTLGQGPEFLTYFQNEAQLEKSRLLSDRFSAERPKGSFSTLEIQRTEQGDSAMYLCASSLGQGSSYEQYFGPGTRLTVT.

The chain couples TRBV2 to TRBJ2-5, with 15 nucleotides matching TRBD2. Germline CDR1 and CDR2: SNHLY and FYNNEI. V lost 11 bases, J lost 4 bases, and 11 bases stayed unmatched. This CDR3 has 16 residues. In nucleotides, the CDR3 is TGTGCCTCACGCGGGACTAGCGGGGGGCGACGAGAGACCCAGTACTTC. Translating it yields CASRGTSGGRRETQYF. The variable domain in full, completed from reference TRBV2 and TRBJ2-5, reads EPEVTQTPSHQVTQMGQEVILRCVPISNHLYFYWYRQILGQKVEFLVSFYNNEISEKSEIFDDQFSVERPDGSNFTLKIRSTKLEDSAMYFCASRGTSGGRRETQYFGPGTRLLVL.

The chain is built from TRBV29-1 and TRBJ1-5; 7 nucleotides align to TRBD1. There are 14 residues in the CDR3. CDR1 SQVTM and CDR2 ANQGSEA come from the germline V gene. The ends lost 6 bases at V and 4 bases at J; junction bases unmatched: 9. CDR3 nucleotide sequence: TGCAGCGTGACCCTGCTGGACAGGAATCAGCCCCAGCATTTT. It translates to CSVTLLDRNQPQHF.

This clonotype has a handful of counts. The chain uses TRBV4-3 and TRBJ2-7, with TRBD2 identical over 8 bases. The CDR3 has 16 residues. V was clipped by 4 bases and J by 0 bases; unmatched bases: 8. CDR1 and CDR2 from the germline V gene are LGHNA and YSLEER. The CDR3 spells CASSRTGGASSYEQYF. The DNA for the CDR3 is TGCGCCAGCAGCCGAACGGGGGGGGCAAGCTCCTACGAGCAGTACTTC.